This T cell receptor beta chain was captured by sequencing in a study of blood T cell repertoires in COVID-19. Study as a whole: Acute and convalescent COVID-19 specimens originated in the United States, Italy and Spain. PBMCs, B-cell-depleted T cells, or T cells were the source of the cDNA or gDNA that made up the material.

V dropped 2 bases and J dropped 0; count of bases not matched to a gene: 3. The germline gives CDR1 SGHDN, CDR2 FVKESK. The length of the CDR3 is 16 residues. Data came from immunoSEQ multiplex PCR; TCRdb stores just in-frame clones and leaves some out. The table has under 200,000 clones, just under 90% seen once; the top ten hold roughly 3.9%. The genes are TRBV14 and TRBJ1-1; TRBD1 matches 10 bases. The origin of this receptor is a man younger than 30 with active or convalescent COVID-19. Material: peripheral blood. The CDR3 reads CASSQRQGAMNTEAFF. The CDR3 DNA reads as TGTGCCAGCAGCCAAAGACAGGGGGCAATGAACACTGAAGCTTTCTTT. The complete variable domain, with remaining parts taken from reference TRBV14 and TRBJ1-1, reads EAGVTQFPSHSVIEKGQTVTLRCDPISGHDNLYWYRRVMGKEIKFLLHFVKESKQDESGMPNNRFLAERTGGTYSTLKVQPAELEDSGVYFCASSQRQGAMNTEAFFGQGTRLTVV.